This TCR beta chain was sequenced in a study of T cell responses to AZD1222 COVID-19 vaccine. Looking at the study overall: Recipients boosted at about 4 weeks or about 12 weeks are pooled. Notes on the study in general: White British donors predominated, females outnumbered males, and clonal diversity was possibly underestimated. In the spike-specific TCR repertoire, nearly half reportedly target unmutated variant regions.

The CDR3 consists of 15 residues. The junction had 1 base not matched to a gene; V was cut back by 4 bases and J by 1 base. Germline V gene sequence: CDR1 ENHRY, CDR2 SYGVKD. In regard to this clone: Its antigen is unidentified.

Method: immunoSEQ multiplex PCR; TCRdb's copy keeps in-frame clones and lacks some. The sample has about 130,000 clones, about 85% seen once. This sequence was found in an adult in good health. Sample: peripheral blood, taken on day 0 of AZD1222 vaccination. This sequence joins TRBV10-3 and TRBJ2-5, with 12 bases aligning to TRBD2. The CDR3 is CAISATSGGQETQYF. CDR3 nucleotide sequence: TGTGCCATCAGTGCGACTAGCGGGGGCCAAGAGACCCAGTACTTC.